Shown below are 23 T cell receptor beta chains from a single sample sequenced in a study of blood T cell repertoires in COVID-19. Assay: immunoSEQ multiplex PCR; the TCRdb copy retains only in-frame clones and omits some. Of about 180,000 clones listed, 70% to 90% were seen once; the top ten hold 15% to 20%. The sequenced material came from peripheral blood. These receptors all stem from a person in their 70s with COVID-19, enrolled during active disease.

The chain uses TRBV7-2 and TRBJ2-7; 10 nucleotides align to TRBD1. Germline V CDR1 and CDR2: SGHTA, FQGNSA. The ends lost 5 bases at V and 2 bases at J; junction bases unmatched: 12. The length of the CDR3 is 17 residues. This CDR3 reads CASSPSGTGDLPYEQYF. The CDR3 DNA is TGTGCCAGCAGCCCCTCCGGGACAGGGGACCTCCCCTACGAGCAGTACTTC.

This clone appeared a few times. V and J are TRBV6-5 and TRBJ2-1, with TRBD2 matching 7 bases. Trimming took 2 bases from V and 4 from J; bases not matched to a gene: 2. This CDR3 spans 14 amino acids. The germline V gene has CDR1 MNHEY and CDR2 SVGAGI. CDR3 sequence: CASSYAGDYNEQFF. Written as DNA, the CDR3 is TGTGCCAGCAGTTACGCGGGGGATTACAATGAGCAGTTCTTC.

The rearrangement uses TRBV7-3 and TRBJ2-7; 7 bases align to TRBD2. CDR3 size: 13 residues. Germline V gene sequence: CDR1 SGHTA, CDR2 FQGTGA. The V gene end was trimmed by 2 bases and the J gene end by 2 bases; junction bases not matched to a gene: 0. The CDR3 loop is CASSLAGAYEQYF. CDR3 DNA sequence: TGTGCCAGCAGCTTAGCGGGGGCCTACGAGCAGTACTTC. The full variable domain, rest sourced from reference TRBV7-3 and TRBJ2-7, is GAGVSQTPSNKVTEKGKYVELRCDPISGHTALYWYRQSLGQGPEFLIYFQGTGAADDSGLPNDRFFAVRPEGSVSTLKIQRTERGDSAVYLCASSLAGAYEQYFGPGTRLTVT.

The V and J genes are TRBV5-8 and TRBJ2-2; 7 bases match TRBD1. Looked up from germline, CDR1 is SGHTS and CDR2 is YDEGEE. V shed 2 bases, J shed 7 bases, and the junction held 11 bases outside the gene matches. The CDR3 totals 16 residues. CDR3 in amino acids: CASSFERDSTGGELFF. In DNA, the CDR3 is TGTGCCAGCAGCTTCGAACGGGACAGTACCGGCGGGGAGCTGTTTTTT.

The rearrangement uses TRBV19 and TRBJ1-5; D not resolved. The V and J ends lost 6 bases and 4 bases respectively, with 10 bases between them. The CDR3 consists of 13 residues. Looked up from germline, CDR1 is LNHDA and CDR2 is SQIVND (reference sequence). Here the CDR3 DNA reads TGTGCCAGTAGGATGACAAGTAATCAGCCCCAGCATTTT. The encoded protein is CASRMTSNQPQHF.

V is TRBV10-3 and J is TRBJ2-2; perhaps TRBD1 as D (6 bases). Germline CDR1 ENHRY, CDR2 SYGVKD. Trimming cost V 3 bases and J 7 bases, with 15 bases left between them. The CDR3 totals 15 residues. The CDR3 DNA sequence: TGTGCCATCAGTGACCCGACAGGTTCGAGCGGGGAGCTGTTTTTT. Translation: CAISDPTGSSGELFF.

V and J are TRBV10-3 and TRBJ1-3, with 8 bases that match TRBD1. CDR3 length: 16 amino acids. Germline CDR1 and CDR2: ENHRY and SYGVKD. After removal of 11 bases from V and 7 bases from J, the junction contained 19 bases not matched to a gene. The CDR3 DNA reads as TGTGCCTCTAAAGGGGAGGCAGGGGGCATCGCGAACACCATATATTTT. Amino acid sequence: CASKGEAGGIANTIYF.

The chain joins TRBV21-1 to TRBJ1-5. TRBV21-1 is assigned pseudogene status. The CDR3 totals 16 residues. The CDR3 DNA sequence: TGTGCCAGCAGCAAAGGGAACCGAGGTCCCAATCAGCCCCAGCATTTT. The encoded protein is CASSKGNRGPNQPQHF.

The V and J genes are TRBV5-1 and TRBJ2-3; 10 bases fit TRBD2. V shed 4 bases and J 0 bases; nucleotides not matched to a gene: 5. The CDR3 is made up of 16 amino acids. Germline V gene sequence: CDR1 SGHRS, CDR2 YFSETQ. The CDR3 loop is CASSIPLAGSTDTQYF. As DNA, the CDR3 is TGCGCCAGCAGCATCCCACTAGCGGGAAGCACAGATACGCAGTATTTT.

The chain has TRBV27 and TRBJ2-7; no clear D gene. Trimming left V 0 bases short and J 6 bases short, with 12 bases between. This CDR3 comprises 14 residues. Germline lookup yields CDR1 MNHEY and CDR2 SMNVEV (reference sequence). This CDR3 is CASSLSRWFGEQYF. The CDR3 DNA reads TGTGCCAGCAGTTTATCCCGTTGGTTCGGCGAGCAGTACTTC.

This chain uses TRBV27 with TRBJ2-1; the D gene is possibly TRBD1 (7 bases). V lost 9 bases, J lost 7 bases, and 16 bases lay in between. Germline CDR1 and CDR2: MNHEY and SMNVEV (reference sequence). This CDR3 has 13 residues. Here the CDR3 reads CASARGDRNEQFF. The CDR3 nucleotides are TGTGCCAGTGCCAGGGGGGATCGAAATGAGCAGTTCTTC.

This clone was seen a few times. This chain connects TRBV2 to TRBJ2-7; D perhaps matches TRBD2 (5 bases). V was clipped by 4 bases and J by 1 base, with 11 bases between them. Germline V gene data show CDR1 as SNHLY and CDR2 as FYNNEI. The CDR3 has 14 residues. The CDR3 here is CASSAVASSYEQYF. CDR3 sequence (DNA): TGTGCCAGCAGTGCGGTAGCGAGTTCCTACGAGCAGTACTTC.

The rearrangement uses TRBV7-2 and TRBJ1-1; D remains unclear. Looked up from germline, CDR1 is SGHTA and CDR2 is FQGNSA. Trimming took off 2 bases at V and 6 bases at J, with 10 bases between the two ends. CDR3 length equals 13 residues. The CDR3 region has the DNA TGTGCCAGCAGCTTACGGGAGAGGGCTGAAGCTTTCTTT. Encoded protein: CASSLRERAEAFF.

This chain uses TRBV15 with TRBJ2-7, with 8 bases identical to TRBD1. Germline CDR1 and CDR2: LNHNV and YYDKDF (reference sequence). The CDR3 is 14 residues long. The V segment lost 3 bases and the J segment 1 base; nucleotides outside the gene matches: 2. CDR3 sequence: CATSRTGVSYEQYF. DNA for the CDR3: TGTGCCACCAGCAGGACAGGGGTGTCCTACGAGCAGTACTTC.

The chain combines TRBV12-3 or TRBV12-4 with TRBJ1-1, with no clear D. The CDR3 has 13 residues. Trimming pared 6 bases from V and 2 bases from J, leaving 10 bases between. The CDR3 nucleotides read TGTGCCAGCAGCGATATTACAAACACTGAAGCTTTCTTT. Protein sequence: CASSDITNTEAFF.

The chain carries TRBV10-3 and TRBJ1-2; D is unclear. Trimming left V 11 bases short and J 0 bases short, with 13 bases between. Germline values: CDR1 ENHRY, CDR2 SYGVKD. The CDR3 has 13 amino acids. The CDR3 region has the DNA TGTGCCGCATGGCAGTCGACTAACTATGGCTACACCTTC. Its translation: CAAWQSTNYGYTF.

This chain uses TRBV5-1 with TRBJ1-6; 10 bases align to TRBD1. Germline V gene sequence: CDR1 SGHRS, CDR2 YFSETQ. V lost 5 bases to trimming and J lost 5 bases; unmatched junction nucleotides: 4. The CDR3 runs 15 residues. The CDR3 coding sequence is TGCGCCAGCAGAGTTGGGACAGGGGATAATTCACCCCTCCACTTT. Translated, it gives CASRVGTGDNSPLHF.

This clone has at least ten counts. This chain joins TRBV6-5 and TRBJ2-7; D unclear. Between the trimmed V and J ends, which lost 0 bases and 1 base, there was a span of 10 bases. This CDR3 contains 15 residues. Germline V gene data show CDR1 as MNHEY and CDR2 as SVGAGI. CDR3 in amino acids: CASSYSSLGSYEQYF. In DNA, the CDR3 is TGTGCCAGCAGTTACTCGAGCCTCGGTTCCTACGAGCAGTACTTC.

The J gene is TRBJ1-2, the V gene TRBV19; perhaps TRBD1 as D (5 bases). The V gene lost 3 bases and the J gene lost 1 base, with 18 bases spanning the gap. This CDR3 contains 17 residues. Per the germline V gene, CDR1 is LNHDA and CDR2 is SQIVND (reference sequence). This chain's CDR3 is CASSISSKTVLNYGYTF. CDR3 sequence (DNA): TGTGCCAGTAGTATCTCATCAAAGACAGTACTTAACTATGGCTACACCTTC.

In DNA form, the CDR3 reads TGCGCCAGCAGCTTGGAGGTTGATGCTTCAGGATATGGCTACACCTTC. It encodes CASSLEVDASGYGYTF. The gene calls are TRBV5-1 and TRBJ1-2, with unresolved D. Trimming stripped 0 bases from V and 5 bases from J, with 17 bases between. Per the germline V gene, CDR1 is SGHRS and CDR2 is YFSETQ. CDR3 length equals 16 residues. The full variable domain, rest sourced from reference TRBV5-1 and TRBJ1-2, is KAGVTQTPRYLIKTRGQQVTLSCSPISGHRSVSWYQQTPGQGLQFLFEYFSETQRNKGNFPGRFSGRQFSNSRSEMNVSTLELGDSALYLCASSLEVDASGYGYTFGSGTRLTVV.

This clone has just one count. The J gene is TRBJ2-7, the V gene TRBV29-1, with a tentative D call TRBD1 (6 bases). Per the germline V gene, CDR1 is SQVTM and CDR2 is ANQGSEA. Deletions cut 4 bases from V and 3 bases from J, with 13 bases between. The CDR3 spans 13 residues. The CDR3 DNA reads as TGCAGCGTTGTCGGACAGAGAGACTACGAGCAGTACTTC. Protein: CSVVGQRDYEQYF.

V is TRBV6-5 and J is TRBJ1-2; 8 bases agree with TRBD1. CDR3 size: 16 residues. The V and J ends lost 4 bases and 5 bases, in that order; junction bases with no gene match: 12. Per the germline V gene, CDR1 is MNHEY and CDR2 is SVGAGI. CDR3 in amino acids: CASSSLPGQARYGYTF. DNA for the CDR3: TGTGCCAGCAGTTCCTTACCGGGACAGGCGAGATATGGCTACACCTTC.

The chain couples TRBV9 to TRBJ2-7; 9 bases map to TRBD1. V dropped 2 bases and J dropped 2; count of bases not matched to a gene: 2. CDR1 and CDR2 (germline): SGDLS, YYNGEE. The CDR3 is 14 residues long. CDR3 DNA: TGTGCCAGCAGCGTCGGGACAGGGACCTACGAGCAGTACTTC. It is translated as CASSVGTGTYEQYF.